The entry below gives a single T cell receptor beta chain sequence along with its context. The antigen is undetermined. The record originates from a study of cytomegalovirus exposure and HLA in healthy donors. Notes on the study in general: The classifier reportedly diagnosed cytomegalovirus status with high sensitivity and specificity. Sequencing probably produced one cluster of sequence variants that were highly shared. Accurate prediction of HLA-A and HLA-B alleles (for most subjects) was reportedly achieved from TCR beta sequences.

The PCR had 60 Vbeta and 13 Jbeta primers. Repertoires were generated with immunoSEQ multiplex PCR, while TCRdb's copy carries only in-frame clones and drops some. The profile shows 120,000 to 150,000 clones, approximately 57% of them singletons. The sequenced sample was PBMCs. The source is a male donor in good health and CMV-seronegative.

This CDR3 reads CASSFHSDRGSQPQHF. The CDR3 nucleotides are TGTGCCAGCAGCTTCCATTCGGACAGGGGGAGTCAGCCCCAGCATTTT. The chain is built from TRBV5-4 and TRBJ1-5; the match to TRBD1 covers 10 bases. The CDR3 is 16 amino acids. The germline gives CDR1 SGHNT, CDR2 YYREEE (reference sequence). The junction had 8 bases not matched to a gene; V was cut back by 2 bases and J by 6 bases.